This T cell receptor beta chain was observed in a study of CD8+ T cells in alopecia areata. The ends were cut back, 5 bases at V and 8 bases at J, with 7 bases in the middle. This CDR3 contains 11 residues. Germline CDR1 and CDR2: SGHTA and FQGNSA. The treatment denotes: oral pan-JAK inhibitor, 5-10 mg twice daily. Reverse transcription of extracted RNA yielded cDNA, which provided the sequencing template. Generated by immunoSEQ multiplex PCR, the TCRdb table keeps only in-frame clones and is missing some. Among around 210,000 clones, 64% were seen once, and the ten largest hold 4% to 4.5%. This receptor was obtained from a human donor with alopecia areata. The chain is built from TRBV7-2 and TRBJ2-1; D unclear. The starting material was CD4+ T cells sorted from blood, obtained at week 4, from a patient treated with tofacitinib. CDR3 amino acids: CASSPHYEQFF. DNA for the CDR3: TGTGCCAGCAGCCCGCATTATGAGCAGTTCTTC.